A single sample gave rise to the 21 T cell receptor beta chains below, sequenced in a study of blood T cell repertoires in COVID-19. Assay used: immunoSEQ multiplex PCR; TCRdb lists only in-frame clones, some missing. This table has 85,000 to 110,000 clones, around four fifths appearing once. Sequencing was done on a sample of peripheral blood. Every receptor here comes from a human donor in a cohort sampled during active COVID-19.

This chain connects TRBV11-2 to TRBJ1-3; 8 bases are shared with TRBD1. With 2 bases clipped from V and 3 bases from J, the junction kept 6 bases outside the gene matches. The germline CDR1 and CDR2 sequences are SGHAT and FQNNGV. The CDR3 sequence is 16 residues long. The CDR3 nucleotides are TGTGCCAGCAGCTTACCGACAGGGGTTGGTGGAAACACCATATATTTT. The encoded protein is CASSLPTGVGGNTIYF.

The CDR3 protein is CASSLRIVETQYF. CDR3 nucleotide sequence: TGTGCCAGCAGCTTAAGAATAGTGGAGACCCAGTACTTC. The chain joins TRBV7-3 to TRBJ2-5; D is unresolved. CDR3 length: 13 residues. CDR1 is SGHTA, CDR2 FQGTGA, per germline. Trimming removed 1 base at V and 5 bases at J, with 8 bases between.

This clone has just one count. This CDR3 reads CASSQLRQGEGNQPQHF. CDR3 in DNA: TGTGCCAGCAGCCAACTCCGACAGGGGGAGGGGAATCAGCCCCAGCATTTT. The chain uses TRBV3-1 (or the pseudogene TRBV3-2) and TRBJ1-5; 9 bases map to TRBD1. Germline CDR1 is LGHDT and CDR2 is YNNKEL (reference sequence). Trimming at V came to 2 bases and at J to 4 bases, leaving 9 bases not matched to a gene. This CDR3 comprises 17 residues.

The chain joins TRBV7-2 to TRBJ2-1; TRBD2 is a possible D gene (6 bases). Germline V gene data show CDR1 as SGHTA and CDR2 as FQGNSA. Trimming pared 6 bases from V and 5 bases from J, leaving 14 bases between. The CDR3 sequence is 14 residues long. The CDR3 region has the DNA TGTGCCAGCAGGACGGGCGGGGTCAACAATGAGCAGTTCTTC. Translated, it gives CASRTGGVNNEQFF.

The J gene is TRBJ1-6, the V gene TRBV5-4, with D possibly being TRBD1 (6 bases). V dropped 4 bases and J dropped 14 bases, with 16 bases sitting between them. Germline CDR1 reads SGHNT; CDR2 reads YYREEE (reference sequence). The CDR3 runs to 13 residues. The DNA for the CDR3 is TGTGCCAGCAGCGAGGGAACAGGGTTGACCCTCCACTTT. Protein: CASSEGTGLTLHF.

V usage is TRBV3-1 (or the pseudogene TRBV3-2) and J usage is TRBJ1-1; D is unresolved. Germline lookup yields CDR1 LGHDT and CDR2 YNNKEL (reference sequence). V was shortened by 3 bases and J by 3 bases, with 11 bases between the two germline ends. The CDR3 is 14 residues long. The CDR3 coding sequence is TGTGCCAGCAGCCATCGAACCGGGTACACTGAAGCTTTCTTT. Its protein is CASSHRTGYTEAFF.

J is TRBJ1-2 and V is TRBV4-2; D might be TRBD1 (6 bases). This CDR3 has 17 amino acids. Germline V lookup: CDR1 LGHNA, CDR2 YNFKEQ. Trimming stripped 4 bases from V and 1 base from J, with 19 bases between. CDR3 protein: CASSPAAGTQINYGYTF. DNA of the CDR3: TGTGCCAGCAGCCCAGCCGCCGGGACACAGATTAACTATGGCTACACCTTC.

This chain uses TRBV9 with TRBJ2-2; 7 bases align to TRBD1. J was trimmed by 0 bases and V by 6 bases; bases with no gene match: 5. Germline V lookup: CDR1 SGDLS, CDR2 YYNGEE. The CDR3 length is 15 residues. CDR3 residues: CASMEGGSNTGELFF. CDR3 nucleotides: TGTGCCAGCATGGAAGGGGGCTCGAACACCGGGGAGCTGTTTTTT.

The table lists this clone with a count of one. CDR3 nucleotide sequence: TGTGCCAGCAGCATAGGACTAGCACAAGAGACCCAGTACTTC. The encoded protein is CASSIGLAQETQYF. The rearrangement uses TRBV9 and TRBJ2-5; TRBD2 matches at 8 bases. V gave up 4 bases and J gave up 2 bases; unmatched junction bases: 4. The germline gives CDR1 SGDLS, CDR2 YYNGEE. CDR3 length: 14 amino acids.

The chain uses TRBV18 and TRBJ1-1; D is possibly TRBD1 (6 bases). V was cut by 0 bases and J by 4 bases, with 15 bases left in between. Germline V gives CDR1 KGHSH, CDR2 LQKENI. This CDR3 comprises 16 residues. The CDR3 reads CASSPPQGQGITEAFF. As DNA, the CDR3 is TGTGCCAGCTCACCACCTCAAGGCCAGGGGATCACTGAAGCTTTCTTT.

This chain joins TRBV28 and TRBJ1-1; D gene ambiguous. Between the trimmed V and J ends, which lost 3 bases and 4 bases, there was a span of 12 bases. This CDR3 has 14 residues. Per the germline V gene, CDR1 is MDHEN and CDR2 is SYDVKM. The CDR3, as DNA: TGTGCCAGCAGTTTTAACACAGTGGGCACTGAAGCTTTCTTT. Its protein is CASSFNTVGTEAFF.

CDR3 loop: CASSLYGGGSYNEQFF. The CDR3 DNA reads as TGTGCCAGCAGCTTATATGGCGGAGGATCCTACAATGAGCAGTTCTTC. The V gene is TRBV13, the J gene TRBJ2-1, with D maybe TRBD2 (5 bases). Trimming removed 2 bases from V and 1 base from J, with 12 bases in between. In germline, CDR1 is PRHDT, CDR2 FYEKMQ (reference sequence). CDR3 length: 16 amino acids.

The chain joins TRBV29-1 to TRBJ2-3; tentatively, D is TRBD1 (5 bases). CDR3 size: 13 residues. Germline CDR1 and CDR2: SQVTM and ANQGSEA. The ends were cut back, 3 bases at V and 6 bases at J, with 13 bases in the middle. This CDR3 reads CSVETASRDTQYF. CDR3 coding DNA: TGCAGCGTTGAGACAGCCTCCAGGGATACGCAGTATTTT.

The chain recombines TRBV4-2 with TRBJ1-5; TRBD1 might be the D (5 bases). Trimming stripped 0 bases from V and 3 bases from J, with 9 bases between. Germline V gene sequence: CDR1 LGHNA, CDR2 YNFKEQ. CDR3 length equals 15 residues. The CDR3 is CASSQDDRNNQPQHF. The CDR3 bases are TGTGCCAGCAGCCAAGATGACAGAAACAATCAGCCCCAGCATTTT.

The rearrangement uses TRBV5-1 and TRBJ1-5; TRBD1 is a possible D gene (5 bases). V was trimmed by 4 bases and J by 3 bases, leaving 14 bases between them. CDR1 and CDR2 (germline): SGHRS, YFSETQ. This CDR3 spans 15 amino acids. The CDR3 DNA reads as TGCGCCAGCAGCCGGGCCCCAGGGTCCAATCAGCCCCAGCATTTT. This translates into CASSRAPGSNQPQHF.

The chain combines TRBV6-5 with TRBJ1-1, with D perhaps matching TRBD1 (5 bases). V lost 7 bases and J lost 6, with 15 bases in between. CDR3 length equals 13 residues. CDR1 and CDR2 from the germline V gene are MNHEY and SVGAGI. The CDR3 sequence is CASTRRGYPEAFF. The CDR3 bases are TGTGCCAGCACCCGACGGGGGTACCCTGAAGCTTTCTTT.

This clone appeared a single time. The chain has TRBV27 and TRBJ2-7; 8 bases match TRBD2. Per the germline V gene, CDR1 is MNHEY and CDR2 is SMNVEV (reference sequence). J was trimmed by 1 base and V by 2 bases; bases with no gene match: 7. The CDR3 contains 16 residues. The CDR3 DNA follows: TGTGCCAGCAGTTTACTGCGGGGGGCAGGGTCCTACGAGCAGTACTTC. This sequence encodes CASSLLRGAGSYEQYF.

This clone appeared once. The CDR3 sequence is CASSLGQGAPLHF. The CDR3 nucleotides read TGTGCCAGCAGTTTAGGACAGGGAGCACCCCTCCACTTT. V usage is TRBV12-3 or TRBV12-4 and J usage is TRBJ1-6, with 7 bases identical to TRBD1. The junction had 2 bases not matched to a gene; V was cut back by 1 base and J by 11 bases. The CDR3 sequence is 13 residues long.

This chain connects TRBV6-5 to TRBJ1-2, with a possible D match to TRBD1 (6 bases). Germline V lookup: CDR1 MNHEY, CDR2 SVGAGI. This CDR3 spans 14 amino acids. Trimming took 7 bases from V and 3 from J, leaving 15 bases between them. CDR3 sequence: CASTEGVRYYGYTF. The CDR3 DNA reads TGTGCCAGCACCGAGGGGGTCAGGTACTATGGCTACACCTTC.

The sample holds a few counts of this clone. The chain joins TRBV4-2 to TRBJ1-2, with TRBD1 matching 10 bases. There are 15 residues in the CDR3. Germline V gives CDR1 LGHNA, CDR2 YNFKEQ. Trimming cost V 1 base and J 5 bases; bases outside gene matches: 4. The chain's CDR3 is CASSQVTGGGYGYTF. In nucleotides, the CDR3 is TGTGCCAGCAGCCAAGTGACAGGGGGCGGATATGGCTACACCTTC.

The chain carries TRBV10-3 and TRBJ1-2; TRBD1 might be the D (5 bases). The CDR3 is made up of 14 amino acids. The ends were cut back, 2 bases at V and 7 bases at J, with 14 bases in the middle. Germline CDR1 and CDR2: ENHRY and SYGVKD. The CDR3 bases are TGTGCCATCAGTGAGACACAGGCCCCCCCTGGCTACACCTTC. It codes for CAISETQAPPGYTF.